The 24 T cell receptor beta chains below were found in one sample sequenced in a study of blood T cells in healthy people across ages. The second PCR ran 7 to 11 cycles with a sample-barcoded 5' primer and J-beta primers. One entry per CDR3 protein, called by TCRdb with MiXCR from the 5' RACE reads. Altogether around 1.5 million distinct CDR3 sequences are present, around 36% being singletons, with the ten largest covering 10% to 12%. Input material: blood. These receptors were obtained from a woman in her thirties in good health.

This clonotype appeared many times. J is TRBJ2-5 and V is TRBV28; D possibly corresponds to TRBD2 (5 bases). V shed 8 bases and J shed 4 bases, with 14 bases lying between them. CDR3 size: 13 residues. Germline loops: CDR1 MDHEN, CDR2 SYDVKM. CDR3 region: CASGRRVPETQYF. DNA of the CDR3: TGTGCCAGCGGCCGGCGGGTCCCAGAGACCCAGTACTTC. Based on the CDR3 plus reference TRBV28 and TRBJ2-5, the full variable domain is DVKVTQSSRYLVKRTGEKVFLECVQDMDHENMFWYRQDPGLGLRLIYFSYDVKMKEKGDIPEGYSVSREKKERFSLILESASTNQTSMYLCASGRRVPETQYFGPGTRLLVL.

A few counts support this clonotype. The chain links TRBV27 to TRBJ2-1; 10 bases align to TRBD2. CDR3 size: 13 residues. Germline CDR1 and CDR2: MNHEY and SMNVEV (reference sequence). CDR3 region: CVVSGGNYNEQFF. The CDR3 region has the DNA TGTGTAGTTAGCGGGGGGAACTACAATGAGCAGTTCTTC.

Worth noting for this clonotype: One end of the junction does not line up with germline, which may come from a read error. The V call is TRBV19, the J call TRBJ2-7, with D uncertain. Looked up from germline, CDR1 is LNHDA and CDR2 is SQIVND (reference sequence). The CDR3 consists of 11 residues. CDR3 sequence (DNA): TGCGCGACGGGCAGTTACTACGAGCAGTACTTC. Translation gives CATGSYYEQYF.

This chain links TRBV27 with TRBJ2-1; a weak D match, TRBD2 (6 bases). The V gene's germline CDR1 is MNHEY and CDR2 SMNVEV (reference sequence). The CDR3 has 16 amino acids. Trimming took 5 bases from V and 5 from J, leaving 19 bases between them. The CDR3 loop is CASSPSTGEWDNEQFF. The CDR3 bases are TGTGCCAGCAGTCCCTCTACGGGGGAGTGGGACAATGAGCAGTTCTTC.

This clonotype was seen only a few times. This chain links TRBV20-1 with TRBJ1-2; 7 nucleotides align to TRBD1. From germline, CDR1 is DFQATT and CDR2 SNEGSKA (reference sequence). Trimming took 3 bases from V and 4 from J; bases not matched to a gene: 11. This CDR3 has 15 residues. The CDR3 DNA follows: TGCAGTGCTAGGGGGGCGAACAGGGGATCCTATGGCTACACCTTC. Encoded protein: CSARGANRGSYGYTF.

This sequence joins TRBV7-9 and TRBJ2-1, with D possibly TRBD1 on 5 matching bases. Looked up from germline, CDR1 is SEHNR and CDR2 is FQNEAQ (reference sequence). The V end was cut by 6 bases, the J end by 12 bases, with 24 bases between. This CDR3 is built from 15 residues. CDR3: CASSFLDTGTDTQFF. The DNA of the CDR3 is TGTGCCAGCAGTTTTTTGGACACCGGCACAGATACGCAGTTCTTC. The full variable domain, its missing parts supplied by reference TRBV7-9 and TRBJ2-1, is DTGVSQNPRHKITKRGQNVTFRCDPISEHNRLYWYRQTLGQGPEFLTYFQNEAQLEKSRLLSDRFSAERPKGSFSTLEIQRTEQGDSAMYLCASSFLDTGTDTQFFGPGTRLTVL.

The V gene is TRBV20-1, the J gene TRBJ2-3; TRBD2 matches 16 bases. After removal of 6 bases from V and 1 base from J, the junction contained 13 bases not matched to a gene. The CDR3 is 19 amino acids. CDR1 and CDR2 (germline): DFQATT, SNEGSKA (reference sequence). The CDR3 here is CSAGGGTSGRALGTDTQYF. CDR3 DNA sequence: TGCAGTGCCGGAGGTGGGACTAGCGGGAGGGCCTTAGGCACAGATACGCAGTATTTT.

The chain has TRBV2 and TRBJ1-2, with TRBD1 identical over 7 bases. Germline CDR1 SNHLY, CDR2 FYNNEI. V shed 1 base and J 4 bases; nucleotides not matched to a gene: 3. This CDR3 comprises 14 residues. The DNA for the CDR3 is TGTGCCAGCAGTGAAGGACAGGGACCCTATGGCTACACCTTC. This translates into CASSEGQGPYGYTF.

The rearrangement uses TRBV9 and TRBJ2-1; D unresolved. V lost 0 bases, J lost 1 base, and 11 bases lay in between. Per the germline V gene, CDR1 is SGDLS and CDR2 is YYNGEE. There are 16 residues in the CDR3. The DNA of the CDR3 is TGTGCCAGCAGCGTAGCTGCCCAGATATCCTACAATGAGCAGTTCTTC. This codes for CASSVAAQISYNEQFF.

In this sample, this clonotype turned up a few times. The rearrangement joins TRBV3-1 to TRBJ2-3; 7 bases align to TRBD2. The V gene's germline CDR1 is LGHDT and CDR2 YNNKEL (reference sequence). V lost 1 base and J lost 1; bases outside the gene matches: 5. The CDR3 runs 16 residues. Here the CDR3 reads CASSQVSGEGTDTQYF. The CDR3 DNA sequence: TGTGCCAGCAGCCAAGTGAGCGGGGAGGGCACAGATACGCAGTATTTT.

This clonotype was recorded many times. The chain employs TRBV4-1 and TRBJ2-5; D not certain. V was pared by 0 bases and J by 2 bases, with 10 bases between. This CDR3 is 15 amino acids long. In germline, CDR1 is MGHRA, CDR2 YSYEKL. Here the CDR3 reads CASSQDLGSQETQYF. The CDR3 bases are TGCGCCAGCAGCCAAGATTTGGGATCTCAAGAGACCCAGTACTTC.

Only a few counts were recorded for this clonotype. This chain connects TRBV3-1 to TRBJ2-5; 8 bases align to TRBD2. Trimming removed 4 bases from V and 5 bases from J; junction bases left unmatched: 9. The CDR3 runs 15 residues. Germline CDR1 LGHDT, CDR2 YNNKEL (reference sequence). In DNA form, the CDR3 reads TGTGCCAGCAGCCCCCTTGGAGCGGGAGTGGAGACCCAGTACTTC. Translation: CASSPLGAGVETQYF.

The gene calls are TRBV20-1 and TRBJ2-5; D is ambiguous. This CDR3 is 10 amino acids long. V dropped 6 bases and J dropped 5 bases, with 7 bases sitting between them. In germline, CDR1 is DFQATT, CDR2 SNEGSKA (reference sequence). CDR3 sequence: CSAQEETQYF. CDR3 nucleotide sequence: TGCAGTGCCCAAGAGGAGACCCAGTACTTC.

The chain couples TRBV7-2 to TRBJ1-1; possibly TRBD1 for D (5 bases). Trimming stripped 3 bases from V and 6 bases from J, with 14 bases between. This CDR3 has 14 residues. Looked up from germline, CDR1 is SGHTA and CDR2 is FQGNSA. The CDR3 DNA follows: TGTGCCAGCAGCTTGCAGGGCTGGGACTCTGAAGCTTTCTTT. This encodes CASSLQGWDSEAFF.

This chain connects TRBV27 to TRBJ2-7, with 9 bases matching TRBD2. The V gene's germline CDR1 is MNHEY and CDR2 SMNVEV (reference sequence). CDR3 size: 15 residues. V gave up 5 bases and J gave up 4 bases; unmatched junction bases: 9. As DNA, the CDR3 is TGTGCCAGCAGTCCTGGGGTAGCGGGAGAGTACGAGCAGTACTTC. It encodes CASSPGVAGEYEQYF.

The rearrangement uses TRBV15 and TRBJ2-7; 8 nucleotides line up with TRBD1. This CDR3 is 15 amino acids long. V was pared by 0 bases and J by 6 bases, with 7 bases of the junction left unmatched. Germline assignment: CDR1 LNHNV and CDR2 YYDKDF (reference sequence). The CDR3 region is CATSRDPGGTGEQYF. As DNA, the CDR3 is TGTGCCACCAGCAGAGATCCGGGTGGGACAGGCGAGCAGTACTTC.

The CDR3 coding sequence is TGTGCCAGCAGTGTATCAACAGGGTGGAACTATGGCTACACCTTC. It codes for CASSVSTGWNYGYTF. The chain couples TRBV6-1 to TRBJ1-2; maybe TRBD1 (6 bases). Trimming removed 4 bases at V and 2 bases at J, with 14 bases between. CDR1 and CDR2 (germline): MNHNS, SASEGT. This CDR3 is 15 amino acids long.

A word on this clonotype: A read error is possible here, since a much larger clone lies one base away. The J gene is TRBJ1-1, the V gene TRBV12-3 or TRBV12-4, with D unclear. This CDR3 has 11 amino acids. This chain's CDR3 is CANSLKVQAFF. DNA of the CDR3: TGTGCCAACAGTTTAAAGGTACAAGCTTTCTTT.

The chain has TRBV12-3 or TRBV12-4 and TRBJ1-5, with D uncertain. V lost 2 bases, J lost 1 base, and 6 bases lay in between. This CDR3 spans 14 amino acids. CDR3 protein: CASSLSTSNQPQHF. The CDR3 region has the DNA TGTGCCAGCAGTTTATCCACAAGCAATCAGCCCCAGCATTTT.

This clonotype has a handful of counts. This sequence joins TRBV20-1 and TRBJ2-5, with D perhaps TRBD1 or TRBD2 (5 bases each). In germline, CDR1 is DFQATT, CDR2 SNEGSKA (reference sequence). The CDR3 consists of 12 residues. Trimming took off 7 bases at V and 5 bases at J, with 14 bases between the two ends. CDR3 residues: CSGGTRKETQYF. The CDR3 nucleotides are TGCAGTGGTGGGACCAGGAAGGAGACCCAGTACTTC.

Comment on this clonotype: A junction boundary mismatches the germline segment, possibly from a read error. This chain uses TRBV7-9 with TRBJ2-4, with 7 positions matching TRBD1. Germline loops: CDR1 SEHNR, CDR2 FQNEAQ (reference sequence). This CDR3 spans 16 amino acids. In DNA, the CDR3 is TGTGCCAGCAGCTTAGACAGGGGTGGAGTTGGAAACGTTCAGTACTTC. This gives the protein CASSLDRGGVGNVQYF. Full variable domain (rest looked up from reference TRBV7-9 and TRBJ2-4): DTGVSQNPRHKITKRGQNVTFRCDPISEHNRLYWYRQTLGQGPEFLTYFQNEAQLEKSRLLSDRFSAERPKGSFSTLEIQRTEQGDSAMYLCASSLDRGGVGNVQYFGAGTRLSVL.

This chain connects TRBV20-1 to TRBJ2-7; TRBD1 or TRBD2 may be the D gene (5 bases each). Trimming pared 1 base from V and 2 bases from J, leaving 9 bases between. This CDR3 spans 13 amino acids. Germline CDR1 and CDR2: DFQATT and SNEGSKA (reference sequence). CDR3 sequence: CSARGDATYEQYF. The DNA of the CDR3 is TGCAGTGCTAGAGGGGACGCGACCTACGAGCAGTACTTC.

This clonotype was recorded once. The chain employs TRBV2 and TRBJ2-7; a possible D gene is TRBD2 (6 bases). The CDR3 loop spans 15 amino acids. Deletions cut 5 bases from V and 2 bases from J, with 16 bases between. Germline CDR1 is SNHLY and CDR2 is FYNNEI. The CDR3 spells CASSSLDYSTYEQYF. The CDR3 nucleotides read TGTGCCAGCAGTAGCTTGGACTACTCTACCTACGAGCAGTACTTC.

In this sample, this clonotype turned up a few times. The chain recombines TRBV5-1 with TRBJ2-7; TRBD2 is a possible D gene (7 bases). V shed 8 bases and J shed 5 bases, with 20 bases lying between them. CDR3 size: 14 residues. Germline CDR1 and CDR2: SGHRS and YFSETQ. The CDR3 coding sequence is TGCGCCAGTTCCCTGGGGGGGCGTACGGACGAGCAGTACTTC. Residues: CASSLGGRTDEQYF.